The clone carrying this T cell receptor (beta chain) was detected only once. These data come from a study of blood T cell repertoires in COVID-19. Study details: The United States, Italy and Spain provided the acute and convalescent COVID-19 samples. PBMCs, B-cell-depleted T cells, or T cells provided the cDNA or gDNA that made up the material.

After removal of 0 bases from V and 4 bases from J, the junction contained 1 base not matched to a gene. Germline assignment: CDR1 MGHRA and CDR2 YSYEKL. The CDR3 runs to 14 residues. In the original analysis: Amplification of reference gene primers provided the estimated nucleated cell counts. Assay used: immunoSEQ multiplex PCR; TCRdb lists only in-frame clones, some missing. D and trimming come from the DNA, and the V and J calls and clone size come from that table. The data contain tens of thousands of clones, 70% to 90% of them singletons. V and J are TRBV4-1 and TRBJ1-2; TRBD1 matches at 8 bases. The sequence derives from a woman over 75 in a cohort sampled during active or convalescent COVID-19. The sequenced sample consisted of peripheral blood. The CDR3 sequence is CASSQEGQVYGYTF. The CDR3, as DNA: TGCGCCAGCAGCCAAGAGGGACAGGTCTATGGCTACACCTTC.